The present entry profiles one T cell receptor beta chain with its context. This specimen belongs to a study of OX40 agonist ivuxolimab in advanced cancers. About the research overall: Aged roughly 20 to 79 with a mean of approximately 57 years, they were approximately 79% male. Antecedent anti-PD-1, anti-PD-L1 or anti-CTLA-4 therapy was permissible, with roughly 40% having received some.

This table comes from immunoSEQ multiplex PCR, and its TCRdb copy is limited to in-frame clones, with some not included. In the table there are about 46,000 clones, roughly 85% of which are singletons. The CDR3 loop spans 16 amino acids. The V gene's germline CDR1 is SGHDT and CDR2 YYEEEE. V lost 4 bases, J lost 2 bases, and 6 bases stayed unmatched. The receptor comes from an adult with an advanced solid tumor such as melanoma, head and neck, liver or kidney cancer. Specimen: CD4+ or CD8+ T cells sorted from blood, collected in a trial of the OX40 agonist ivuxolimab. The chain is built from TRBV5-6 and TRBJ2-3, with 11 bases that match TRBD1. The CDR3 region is CASSLWTGGVTDTQYF. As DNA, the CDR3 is TGTGCCAGCAGCCTGTGGACAGGGGGCGTCACAGATACGCAGTATTTT.